The 11 T cell receptor beta chains below come from one sample, sequenced in a study of T cell responses to AZD1222 COVID-19 vaccine (dated by TCRdb to about 2021). The method behind the library was the immunoSEQ multiplex PCR assay. Held by TCRdb, this immuneACCESS table contains in-frame sequences only and omits some clones. Under half of the omission traces to an unresolved V gene where checked; the cause of the rest is unknown. The sample table contains 120,000 or so clones; only one count was recorded for about 88% of them. Of the sample, roughly a sixth is held by the ten largest clones. In light of the paper, this sample's time point label describes: baseline before first vaccination. Read against the paper, the sample's treatment or condition label means: meningococcal conjugate vaccine given as trial control. Sequenced here: peripheral blood, sampled on day 0 of MenACWY control vaccination. These receptors all come from an adult in good health.

The chain employs TRBV6-5 and TRBJ2-1; tentative D call: TRBD1 (6 bases). Trimming took 2 bases from V and 5 from J, leaving 13 bases between them. The CDR3 length is 15 residues. Germline V CDR1 and CDR2: MNHEY, SVGAGI. The CDR3, as DNA: TGTGCCAGCAGTTACGACCCCGGGACAAACAATGAGCAGTTCTTC. Its protein is CASSYDPGTNNEQFF.

The chain couples TRBV27 to TRBJ2-7; 12 positions agree with TRBD1. This CDR3 is built from 15 residues. V shed 6 bases and J 2 bases; nucleotides not matched to a gene: 5. The germline CDR1 and CDR2 sequences are MNHEY and SMNVEV (reference sequence). CDR3 in amino acids: CASSRGTGGTYEQYF. The CDR3 nucleotides read TGTGCCAGCAGCCGCGGGACAGGGGGCACCTACGAGCAGTACTTC.

The table lists this clone with a count of one. The chain is built from TRBV5-1 and TRBJ1-1, with TRBD1 identical over 8 bases. Germline V lookup: CDR1 SGHRS, CDR2 YFSETQ. The CDR3 length is 14 residues. V lost 4 bases, J lost 4 bases, and 6 bases stayed unmatched. CDR3 sequence: CASSPRDRPTEAFF. Here the CDR3 DNA reads TGCGCCAGCAGCCCCCGGGACAGGCCCACTGAAGCTTTCTTT.

The V call is TRBV10-2, the J call TRBJ2-1; 12 bases map to TRBD2. Per the germline V gene, CDR1 is WSHSY and CDR2 is SAAADI. CDR3 length: 16 amino acids. The junction had 4 bases not matched to a gene; V was cut back by 2 bases and J by 5 bases. CDR3 in amino acids: CASSELAGGPDNEQFF. CDR3 nucleotide sequence: TGCGCCAGCAGTGAGCTAGCGGGAGGGCCCGACAATGAGCAGTTCTTC.

This rearrangement joins TRBV5-1 to TRBJ1-6; D gene uncertain. The V end was cut by 5 bases, the J end by 7 bases, with 13 bases between. Germline CDR1 SGHRS, CDR2 YFSETQ. The CDR3 has 14 amino acids. For the CDR3, the DNA is TGCGCCAGCAGGTCGGCCTGGAAAAATTCACCCCTCCACTTT. Amino acid sequence: CASRSAWKNSPLHF.

The gene calls are TRBV2 and TRBJ1-2; no firm D call. The germline CDR1 and CDR2 sequences are SNHLY and FYNNEI. The V end lost 1 base, the J end lost 12 bases, and 9 bases lay between the germline ends. This CDR3 region has 11 residues. CDR3 region: CASSEGVGDTF. In DNA, the CDR3 is TGTGCCAGCAGTGAAGGGGTTGGGGACACCTTC.

The chain combines TRBV19 with TRBJ1-1; D is possibly TRBD1 (5 bases). Trimming took off 4 bases at V and 10 bases at J, with 13 bases between the two ends. The CDR3 runs 12 residues. Germline V CDR1 and CDR2: LNHDA, SQIVND (reference sequence). The CDR3 spells CASSTRQGVAFF. CDR3 coding DNA: TGTGCCAGTAGTACACGTCAGGGAGTAGCTTTCTTT.

This chain joins TRBV3-1 (or the pseudogene TRBV3-2) and TRBJ1-6; D ambiguous. Deletions cut 1 base from V and 0 bases from J, with 10 bases between. CDR1 and CDR2 from the germline V gene are LGHDT and YNNKEL (reference sequence). CDR3 length: 17 residues. The CDR3 DNA follows: TGTGCCAGCAGCCAAGTACACTCCAGCTCCTATAATTCACCCCTCCACTTT. Translating it yields CASSQVHSSSYNSPLHF.

About this clone: Other DNA sequences within the sample encode an identical CDR3. The chain combines TRBV19 with TRBJ2-1, with D perhaps matching TRBD2 (5 bases). V lost 3 bases and J lost 4, with 7 bases in between. CDR1 and CDR2 (germline): LNHDA, SQIVND (reference sequence). The CDR3 consists of 13 residues. The CDR3 spells CASSIKRYNEQFF. The CDR3 DNA sequence: TGTGCCAGTAGTATCAAGCGGTACAATGAGCAGTTCTTC.

This clone appeared once. The V gene is TRBV5-1, the J gene TRBJ1-1, with a tentative D call TRBD1 (6 bases). The germline V gene encodes CDR1 SGHRS and CDR2 YFSETQ. CDR3 size: 15 residues. The V end lost 4 bases, the J end lost 2 bases, and 15 bases lay between the germline ends. For the CDR3, the DNA is TGCGCCAGCAGCGATAGGGGGGTTTATAACACTGAAGCTTTCTTT. It encodes CASSDRGVYNTEAFF.

Only a few counts were recorded for this clone. This rearrangement joins TRBV28 to TRBJ1-1; D is undetermined. The CDR3 is 13 amino acids. Per germline, CDR1 MDHEN and CDR2 SYDVKM. The V and J ends lost 7 bases and 2 bases respectively, with 11 bases between them. The CDR3 protein is CASITGANTEAFF. The CDR3 bases are TGTGCCAGCATCACGGGTGCTAACACTGAAGCTTTCTTT.